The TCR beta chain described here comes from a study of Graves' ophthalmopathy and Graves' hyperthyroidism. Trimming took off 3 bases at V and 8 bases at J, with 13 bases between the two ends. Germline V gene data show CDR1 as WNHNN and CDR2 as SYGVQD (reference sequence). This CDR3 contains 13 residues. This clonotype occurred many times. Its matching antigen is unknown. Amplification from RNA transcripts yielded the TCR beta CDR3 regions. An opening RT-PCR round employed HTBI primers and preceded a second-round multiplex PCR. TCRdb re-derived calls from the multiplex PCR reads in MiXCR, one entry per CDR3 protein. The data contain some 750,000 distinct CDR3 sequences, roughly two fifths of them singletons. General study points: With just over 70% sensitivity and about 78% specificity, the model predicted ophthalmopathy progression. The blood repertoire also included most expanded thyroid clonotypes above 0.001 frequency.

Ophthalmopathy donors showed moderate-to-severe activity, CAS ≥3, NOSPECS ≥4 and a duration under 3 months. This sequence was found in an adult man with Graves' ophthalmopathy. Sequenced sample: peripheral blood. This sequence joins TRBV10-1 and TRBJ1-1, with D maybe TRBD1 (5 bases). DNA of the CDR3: TGCGCCAGCAGTGATTTACGTGGGGGAGAAGCTTTCTTT. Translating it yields CASSDLRGGEAFF.